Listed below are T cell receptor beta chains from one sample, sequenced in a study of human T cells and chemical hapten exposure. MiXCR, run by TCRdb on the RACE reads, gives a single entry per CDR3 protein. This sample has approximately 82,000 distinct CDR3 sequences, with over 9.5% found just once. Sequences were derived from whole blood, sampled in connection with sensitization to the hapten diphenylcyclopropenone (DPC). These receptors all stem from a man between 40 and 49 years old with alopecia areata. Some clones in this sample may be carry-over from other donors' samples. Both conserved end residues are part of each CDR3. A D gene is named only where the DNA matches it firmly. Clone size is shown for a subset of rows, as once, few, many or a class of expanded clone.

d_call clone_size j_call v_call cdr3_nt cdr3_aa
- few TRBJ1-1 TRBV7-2 TGTGCCAGCAGCTTGAGGAGGGCTGAAGCTTTCTTT CASSLRRAEAFF
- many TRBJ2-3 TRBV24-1 TGTGCCACCAGTGAGGAGAACGGCCTAACCTTAAGCACAGATACGCAGTATTTT CATSEENGLTLSTDTQYF
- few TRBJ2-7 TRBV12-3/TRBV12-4 TGTGCCAGCGGCGTCGGGGGAACCTACGAGCAGTACTTC CASGVGGTYEQYF
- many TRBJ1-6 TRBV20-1 TGCAGTGCTAGCAGCCTACCAACCCCCAATTCACCCCTCCACTTT CSASSLPTPNSPLHF
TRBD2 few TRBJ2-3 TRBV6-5 TGTGCCAGCAGTAACCCAGCGGGAGGGCCTATGACGCAGTATTTT CASSNPAGGPMTQYF
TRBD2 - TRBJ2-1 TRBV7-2 TGTGCCAGCAGCGGTCAGGGCGGGAGTTCTCGTGAGCAGTTCTTC CASSGQGGSSREQFF
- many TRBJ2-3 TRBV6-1 TGTGCCAGCAGTGAACGCCCCGGGGGCACAGATACGCAGTATTTT CASSERPGGTDTQYF
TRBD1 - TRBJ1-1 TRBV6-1 TGTGCCAGCTCCCCATACCGGGACAGGGGGCCGAGCACTGAAGCTTTCTTT CASSPYRDRGPSTEAFF
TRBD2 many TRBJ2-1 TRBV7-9 TGTGCCAGCAGCTCCCGGACTAGCGGGAGGAGGGATGAGCAGTTCTTC CASSSRTSGRRDEQFF
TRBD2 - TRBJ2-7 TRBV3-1 TGTGCCAGCAGCCGCATTGGGACTAGCGGCTACGAGCAGTACTTC CASSRIGTSGYEQYF
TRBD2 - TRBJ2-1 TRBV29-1 TGCAGCCTTAGACTAGCGGGATTGAGCTCCTACAATGAGCAGTTCTTC CSLRLAGLSSYNEQFF
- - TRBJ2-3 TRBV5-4 TGTGCCAGCAGCTTGGCCCTAGATACGCAGTATTTT CASSLALDTQYF
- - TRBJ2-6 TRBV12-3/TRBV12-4 TGTGCCAGCTCGCCGTTAGGGGTCTCTGGGGCCAACGTCCTGACTTTC CASSPLGVSGANVLTF
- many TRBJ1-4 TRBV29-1 TGCAGCGTTGAAAGGGTCCCGGGGAAACTGTTTTTT CSVERVPGKLFF
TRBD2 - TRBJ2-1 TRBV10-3 TGTGCCATCAGGCCCTCCGGGTTAGGAGCGGGGGCCGACAATGAGCAGTTCTTC CAIRPSGLGAGADNEQFF
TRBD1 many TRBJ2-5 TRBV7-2 TGTGCCAGCAGCTCCCGTCCAGGGGGCCAAGAGACCCAGTACTTC CASSSRPGGQETQYF
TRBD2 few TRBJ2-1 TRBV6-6 TGTGCCAGCAGTTACAGAAATCCCGGGACTAGCAGACGCTCCTACAATGAGCAGTTCTTC CASSYRNPGTSRRSYNEQFF
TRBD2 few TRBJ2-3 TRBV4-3 TGCGCCAGCAGCCAAGATCGGACGATCGGACTAGCAGTTAGCACAGATACGCAGTATTTT CASSQDRTIGLAVSTDTQYF
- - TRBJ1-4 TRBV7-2 TGTGCCAGCAGGCCCGACGGTGAAAAACTGTTTTTT CASRPDGEKLFF
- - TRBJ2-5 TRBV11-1 TGTGCCAGCAGCTTAGGACGGGCCCAAGAGACCCAGTACTTC CASSLGRAQETQYF
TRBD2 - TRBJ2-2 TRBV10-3 TGTGCCATCAGTGAGGTGACTAGCGGGAGTGGCACCGGGGAGCTGTTTTTT CAISEVTSGSGTGELFF
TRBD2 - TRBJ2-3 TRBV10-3 TGTGCCATCAGTGTCGTGGTGGGCGGGACTACCACAGATACGCAGTATTTT CAISVVVGGTTTDTQYF
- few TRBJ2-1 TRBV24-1 TGTGCCACCAGTGACCCCCGACCAGACTCCTCACGGCGGAATGAGCAGTTCTTC CATSDPRPDSSRRNEQFF
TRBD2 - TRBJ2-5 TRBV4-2 TGTGCCAGCAGCCGACGTGGTAGTAGCGGGAGGGATCCCCGGGAGACCCAGTACTTC CASSRRGSSGRDPRETQYF
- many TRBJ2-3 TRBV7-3 TGTGCCAGCAGCTTAAATTCCCCCCCAGATACGCAGTATTTT CASSLNSPPDTQYF
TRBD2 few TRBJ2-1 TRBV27 TGTGCCAGCAGTCCAGGCCAACTAGCGGGAGTGTACAATGAGCAGTTCTTC CASSPGQLAGVYNEQFF